This TCR beta chain was sequenced in a study of blood T cell repertoires in COVID-19. About the research overall: Samples came from the United States, Italy and Spain, spanning acute and convalescent COVID-19. Nucleic acid was either cDNA or gDNA, and it came from T cells, B-cell-depleted T cells, or PBMCs.

CDR3 length: 14 amino acids. With 6 bases removed from V and 5 bases from J, the gap between germline ends came to 11 bases. Germline values: CDR1 LNHDA, CDR2 SQIVND (reference sequence). Per the study methods: Amplification of reference gene primers was used by the study to estimate nucleated cell counts. Clones were sequenced by immunoSEQ multiplex PCR, and TCRdb holds only the in-frame ones, with some missing. V and J calls and clone size are copied from that table; D and trimming were computed from the DNA. The repertoire consists of 30,000 to 40,000 clones, with 90% occurring once and the leading ten covering about 21%.

The receptor comes from an elderly man with acute or convalescent COVID-19. The rearrangement joins TRBV19 to TRBJ1-6; D is undetermined. Material for sequencing was peripheral blood. The CDR3 coding sequence is TGTGCCAGTAGAAAAGGCGGGGATAATTCACCCCTCCACTTT. This gives the protein CASRKGGDNSPLHF.